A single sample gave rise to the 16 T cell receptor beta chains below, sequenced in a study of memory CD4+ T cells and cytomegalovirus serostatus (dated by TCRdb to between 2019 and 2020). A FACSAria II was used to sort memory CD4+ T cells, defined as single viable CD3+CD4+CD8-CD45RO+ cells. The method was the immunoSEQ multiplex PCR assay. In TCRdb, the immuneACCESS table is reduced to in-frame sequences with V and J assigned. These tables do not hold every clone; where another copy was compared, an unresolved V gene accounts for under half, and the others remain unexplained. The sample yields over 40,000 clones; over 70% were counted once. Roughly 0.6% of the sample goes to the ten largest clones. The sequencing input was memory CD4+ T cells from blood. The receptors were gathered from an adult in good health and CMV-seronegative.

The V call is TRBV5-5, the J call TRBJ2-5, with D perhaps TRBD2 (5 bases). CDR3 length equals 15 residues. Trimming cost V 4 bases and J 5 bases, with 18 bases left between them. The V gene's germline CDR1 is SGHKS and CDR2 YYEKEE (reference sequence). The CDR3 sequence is CASSPTALGLETQYF. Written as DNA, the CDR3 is TGTGCCAGCAGCCCAACTGCCCTCGGACTGGAGACCCAGTACTTC.

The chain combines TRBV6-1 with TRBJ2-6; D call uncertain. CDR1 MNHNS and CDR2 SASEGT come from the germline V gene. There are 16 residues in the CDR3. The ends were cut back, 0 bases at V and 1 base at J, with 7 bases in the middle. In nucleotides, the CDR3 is TGTGCCAGCAGTGAAGCGTCGGTATCTGGGGCCAACGTCCTGACTTTC. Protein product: CASSEASVSGANVLTF.

CDR3 sequence: CASSVGTGLDSPLHF. Here the CDR3 DNA reads TGTGCCAGCAGCGTGGGGACAGGGTTGGATTCACCCCTCCACTTT. The V call is TRBV9, the J call TRBJ1-6, with 9 bases matching TRBD1. The CDR3 is made up of 15 amino acids. CDR1 and CDR2 (germline): SGDLS, YYNGEE. Trimming removed 2 bases from V and 8 bases from J; junction bases left unmatched: 5. The complete variable domain, with remaining parts taken from reference TRBV9 and TRBJ1-6, reads DSGVTQTPKHLITATGQRVTLRCSPRSGDLSVYWYQQSLDQGLQFLIQYYNGEERAKGNILERFSAQQFPDLHSELNLSSLELGDSALYFCASSVGTGLDSPLHFGNGTRLTVT.

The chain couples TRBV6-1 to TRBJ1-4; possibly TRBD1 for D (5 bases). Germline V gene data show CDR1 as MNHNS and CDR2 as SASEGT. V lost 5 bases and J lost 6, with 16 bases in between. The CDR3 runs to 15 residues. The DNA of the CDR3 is TGTGCCAGCAGTCCGAGCATGGGGCAGGATGAAAAACTGTTTTTT. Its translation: CASSPSMGQDEKLFF.

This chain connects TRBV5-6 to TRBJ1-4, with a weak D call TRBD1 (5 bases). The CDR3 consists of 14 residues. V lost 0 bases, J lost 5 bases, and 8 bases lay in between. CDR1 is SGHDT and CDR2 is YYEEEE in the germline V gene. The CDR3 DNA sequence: TGTGCCAGCAGCTTGGGGGGGGAAAATGAAAAACTGTTTTTT. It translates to CASSLGGENEKLFF.

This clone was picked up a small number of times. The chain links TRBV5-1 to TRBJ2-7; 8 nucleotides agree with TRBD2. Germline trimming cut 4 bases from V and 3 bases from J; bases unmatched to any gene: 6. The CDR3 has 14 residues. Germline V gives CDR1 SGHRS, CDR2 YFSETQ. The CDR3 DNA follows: TGCGCCAGCAGCCATACTAGCGGCGACTACGAGCAGTACTTC. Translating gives CASSHTSGDYEQYF.

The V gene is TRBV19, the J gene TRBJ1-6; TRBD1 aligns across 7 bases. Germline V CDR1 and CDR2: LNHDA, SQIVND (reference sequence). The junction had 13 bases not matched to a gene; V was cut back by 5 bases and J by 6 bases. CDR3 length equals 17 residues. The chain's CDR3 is CASSQKGRTGGNSPLHF. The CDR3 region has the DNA TGTGCCAGTAGTCAAAAGGGGAGGACAGGAGGTAATTCACCCCTCCACTTT.

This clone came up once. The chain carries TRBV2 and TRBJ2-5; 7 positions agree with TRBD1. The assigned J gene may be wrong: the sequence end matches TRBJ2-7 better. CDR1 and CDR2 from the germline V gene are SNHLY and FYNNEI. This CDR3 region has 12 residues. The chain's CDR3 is CASNYRGHEQYF. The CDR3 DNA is TGTGCCAGCAACTACAGGGGACACGAGCAGTACTTC.

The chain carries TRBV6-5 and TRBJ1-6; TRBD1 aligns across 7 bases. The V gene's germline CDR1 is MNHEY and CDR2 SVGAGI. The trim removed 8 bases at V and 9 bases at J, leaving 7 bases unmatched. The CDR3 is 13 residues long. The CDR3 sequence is CASSDREGSPLHF. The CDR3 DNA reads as TGTGCCAGCTCCGACAGGGAGGGTTCACCCCTCCACTTT.

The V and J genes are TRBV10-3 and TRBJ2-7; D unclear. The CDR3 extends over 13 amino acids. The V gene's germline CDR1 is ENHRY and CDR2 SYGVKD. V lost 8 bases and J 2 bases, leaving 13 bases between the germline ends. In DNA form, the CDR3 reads TGTGCCATCTCCACCGGTCTAACCTACGAGCAGTACTTC. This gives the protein CAISTGLTYEQYF.

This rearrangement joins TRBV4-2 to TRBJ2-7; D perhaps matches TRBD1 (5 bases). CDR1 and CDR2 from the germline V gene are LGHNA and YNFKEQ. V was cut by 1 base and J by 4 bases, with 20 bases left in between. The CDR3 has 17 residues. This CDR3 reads CASSQAGKGNQLYEQYF. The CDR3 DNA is TGTGCCAGCAGCCAAGCAGGGAAGGGGAACCAGCTTTACGAGCAGTACTTC.

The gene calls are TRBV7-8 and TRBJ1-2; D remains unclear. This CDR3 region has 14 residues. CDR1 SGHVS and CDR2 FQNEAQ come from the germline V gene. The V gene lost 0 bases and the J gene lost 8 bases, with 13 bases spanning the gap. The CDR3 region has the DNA TGTGCCAGCAGCTTAGCGGCGAACACCCTAGGCTACACCTTC. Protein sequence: CASSLAANTLGYTF.

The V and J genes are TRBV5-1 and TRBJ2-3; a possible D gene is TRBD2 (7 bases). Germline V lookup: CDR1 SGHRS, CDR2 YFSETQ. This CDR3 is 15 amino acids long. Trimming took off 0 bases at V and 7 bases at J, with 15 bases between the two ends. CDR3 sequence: CASSLEGGPPNTQYF. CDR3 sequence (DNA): TGCGCCAGCAGCTTGGAGGGGGGGCCACCGAATACGCAGTATTTT. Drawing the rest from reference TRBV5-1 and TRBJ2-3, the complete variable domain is KAGVTQTPRYLIKTRGQQVTLSCSPISGHRSVSWYQQTPGQGLQFLFEYFSETQRNKGNFPGRFSGRQFSNSRSEMNVSTLELGDSALYLCASSLEGGPPNTQYFGPGTRLTVL.

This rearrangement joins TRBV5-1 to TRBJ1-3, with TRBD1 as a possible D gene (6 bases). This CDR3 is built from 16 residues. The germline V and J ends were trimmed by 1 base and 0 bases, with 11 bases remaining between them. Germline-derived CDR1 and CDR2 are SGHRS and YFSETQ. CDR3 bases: TGCGCCAGCAGCTTGTCAGGGGTGAGCTCTGGAAACACCATATATTTT. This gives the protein CASSLSGVSSGNTIYF.

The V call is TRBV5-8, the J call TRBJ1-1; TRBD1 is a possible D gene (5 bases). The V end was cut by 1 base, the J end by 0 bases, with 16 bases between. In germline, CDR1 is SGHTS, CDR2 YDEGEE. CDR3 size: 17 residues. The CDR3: CASSLSKGRLMNTEAFF. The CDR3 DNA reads TGTGCCAGCAGCTTGTCCAAGGGACGGCTCATGAACACTGAAGCTTTCTTT.

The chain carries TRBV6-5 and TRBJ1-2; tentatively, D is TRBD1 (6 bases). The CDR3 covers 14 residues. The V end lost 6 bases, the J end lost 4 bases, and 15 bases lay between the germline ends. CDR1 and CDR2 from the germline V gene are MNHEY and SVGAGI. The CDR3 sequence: CASSDGGLGYGYTF. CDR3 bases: TGTGCCAGCAGCGACGGGGGGCTCGGCTATGGCTACACCTTC.